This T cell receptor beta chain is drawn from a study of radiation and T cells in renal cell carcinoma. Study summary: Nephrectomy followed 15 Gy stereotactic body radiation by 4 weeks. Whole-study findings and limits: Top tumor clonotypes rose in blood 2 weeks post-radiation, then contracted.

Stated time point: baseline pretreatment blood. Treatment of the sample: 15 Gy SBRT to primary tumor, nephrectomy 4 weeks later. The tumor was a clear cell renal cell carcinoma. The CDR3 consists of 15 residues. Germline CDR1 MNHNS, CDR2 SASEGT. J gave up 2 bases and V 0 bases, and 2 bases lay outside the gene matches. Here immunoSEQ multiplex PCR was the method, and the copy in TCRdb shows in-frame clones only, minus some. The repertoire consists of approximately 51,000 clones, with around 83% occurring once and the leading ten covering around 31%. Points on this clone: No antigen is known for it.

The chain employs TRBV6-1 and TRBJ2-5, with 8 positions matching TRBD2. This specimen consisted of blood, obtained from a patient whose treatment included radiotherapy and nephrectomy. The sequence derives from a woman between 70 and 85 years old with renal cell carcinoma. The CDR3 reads CASSEAGGGQETQYF. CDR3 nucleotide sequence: TGTGCCAGCAGTGAAGCTGGCGGGGGGCAAGAGACCCAGTACTTC.